This TCR beta chain was recorded in a study of T cell repertoires in cytomegalovirus infection. Study background: Matching HLA type and CMV infection were both indicated by public TCR beta signatures. Study outcomes and limitations: CMV-specific TCR beta clonotypes restricted by HLA-C dominated the ex vivo response.

Germline values: CDR1 SGHTA, CDR2 FQGTGA. Deletions cut 1 base from V and 3 bases from J, with 8 bases between. This CDR3 comprises 14 residues. The sample holds many counts of this clonotype. The antigen is not known. MiXCR, run by TCRdb on the reads, gives a single entry per CDR3 protein. The table shows some 220,000 distinct CDR3 sequences, with around 6.2% occurring only once. The rearrangement uses TRBV7-3 and TRBJ2-3; D is unresolved. The receptor was derived from a human donor in good health (CMV status not recorded). Some clones in this sample may be carry-over from other donors' samples. Source material: PBMCs. Written as DNA, the CDR3 is TGTGCCAGCAGCTTAATGATAGCAACAGATACGCAGTATTTT. Protein: CASSLMIATDTQYF.